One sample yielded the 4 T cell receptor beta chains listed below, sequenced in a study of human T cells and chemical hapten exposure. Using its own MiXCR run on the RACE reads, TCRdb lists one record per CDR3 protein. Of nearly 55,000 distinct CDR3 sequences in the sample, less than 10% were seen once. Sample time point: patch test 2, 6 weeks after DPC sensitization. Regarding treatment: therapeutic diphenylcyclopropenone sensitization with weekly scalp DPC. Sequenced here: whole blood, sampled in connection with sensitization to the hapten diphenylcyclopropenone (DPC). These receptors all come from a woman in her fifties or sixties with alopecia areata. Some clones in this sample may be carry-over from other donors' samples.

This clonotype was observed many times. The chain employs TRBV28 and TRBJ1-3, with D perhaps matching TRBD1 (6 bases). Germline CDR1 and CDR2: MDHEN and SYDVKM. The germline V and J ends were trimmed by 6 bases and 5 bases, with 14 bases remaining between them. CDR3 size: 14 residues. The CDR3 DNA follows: TGTGCCAGCAGAAGGACAGCCGTCCGAAACACCATATATTTT. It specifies CASRRTAVRNTIYF.

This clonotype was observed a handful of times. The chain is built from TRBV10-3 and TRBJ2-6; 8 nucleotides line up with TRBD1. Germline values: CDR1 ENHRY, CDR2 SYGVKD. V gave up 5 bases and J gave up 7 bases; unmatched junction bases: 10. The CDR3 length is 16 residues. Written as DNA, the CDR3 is TGTGCCATCAGTACCCCTGGGACAGGAACAGCCAACGTCCTGACTTTC. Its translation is CAISTPGTGTANVLTF.

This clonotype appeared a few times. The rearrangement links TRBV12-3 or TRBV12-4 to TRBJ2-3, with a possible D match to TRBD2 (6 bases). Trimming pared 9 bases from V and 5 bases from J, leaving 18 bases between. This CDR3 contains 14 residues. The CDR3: CASRAGISEDTQYF. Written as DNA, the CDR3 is TGTGCCAGTCGGGCGGGAATCTCTGAAGATACGCAGTATTTT.

The CDR3 region is CAISGPRANNEQFF. CDR3 bases: TGTGCCATCAGTGGGCCGCGGGCAAACAATGAGCAGTTCTTC. The gene calls are TRBV10-3 and TRBJ2-1, with a weak D call TRBD2 (5 bases). Trimming took off 4 bases at V and 5 bases at J, with 12 bases between the two ends. This CDR3 comprises 14 residues. CDR1 is ENHRY and CDR2 is SYGVKD in the germline V gene.